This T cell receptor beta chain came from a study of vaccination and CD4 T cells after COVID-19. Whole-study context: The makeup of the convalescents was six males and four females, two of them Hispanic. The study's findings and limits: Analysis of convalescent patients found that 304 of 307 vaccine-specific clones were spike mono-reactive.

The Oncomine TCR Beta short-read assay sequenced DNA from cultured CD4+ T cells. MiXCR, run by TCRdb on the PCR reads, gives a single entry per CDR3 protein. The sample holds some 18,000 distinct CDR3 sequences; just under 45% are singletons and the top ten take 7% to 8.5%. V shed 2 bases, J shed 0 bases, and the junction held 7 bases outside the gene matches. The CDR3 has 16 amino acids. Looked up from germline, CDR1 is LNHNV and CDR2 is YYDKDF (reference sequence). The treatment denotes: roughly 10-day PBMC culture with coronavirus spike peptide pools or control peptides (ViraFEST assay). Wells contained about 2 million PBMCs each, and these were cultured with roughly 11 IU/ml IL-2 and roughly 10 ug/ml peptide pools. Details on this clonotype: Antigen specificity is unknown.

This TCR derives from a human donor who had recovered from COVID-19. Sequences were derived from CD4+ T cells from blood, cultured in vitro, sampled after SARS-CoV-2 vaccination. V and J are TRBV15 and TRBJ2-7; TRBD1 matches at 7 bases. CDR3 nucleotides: TGTGCCACCAGCAGACTTGACAGGGCGAGCTCCTACGAGCAGTACTTC. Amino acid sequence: CATSRLDRASSYEQYF.